The rows below give T cell receptor beta chains drawn from one sample of a study of blood T cell repertoires in COVID-19. This table comes from immunoSEQ multiplex PCR, and its TCRdb copy is limited to in-frame clones, with some not included. This sample yields about 130,000 clones, of which about 85% are seen a single time; less than 8.5% belongs to the top ten. Sequenced input: peripheral blood. The receptors were gathered from an elderly man with active or convalescent COVID-19. Both conserved end residues are part of each CDR3. The order of the fields is clone size, V gene, J gene, D gene, CDR3 DNA, CDR3 protein. A D gene is named only where the DNA matches it firmly. Rows give clone size only sometimes, using once, few, many, or a class for an expanded clone.

clone_size: .
v_call: TRBV12-3/TRBV12-4
j_call: TRBJ2-5
d_call: .
cdr3_nt: TGTGCCAGCTCCAAAGGAGGGACCCAGTACTTC
cdr3_aa: CASSKGGTQYF

clone_size: .
v_call: TRBV6-5
j_call: TRBJ2-2
d_call: .
cdr3_nt: TGTGCCAGCAGTCAGGGTTCTTCCGGGGAGCTGTTTTTT
cdr3_aa: CASSQGSSGELFF

clone_size: .
v_call: TRBV6-5
j_call: TRBJ2-5
d_call: TRBD1
cdr3_nt: TGTGCCAGCACCCAAAGGGGGCTGGTTCAAGAGACCCAGTACTTC
cdr3_aa: CASTQRGLVQETQYF

clone_size: .
v_call: TRBV9
j_call: TRBJ2-3
d_call: TRBD2
cdr3_nt: TGTGCCAGCAGCGCCAGACTAGCGGGGGGGATAAACACAGATACGCAGTATTTT
cdr3_aa: CASSARLAGGINTDTQYF

clone_size: .
v_call: TRBV29-1
j_call: TRBJ1-2
d_call: .
cdr3_nt: TGCAGCGCCTCCGAGTCGCACTATGGCTACACCTTC
cdr3_aa: CSASESHYGYTF

clone_size: .
v_call: TRBV2
j_call: TRBJ1-5
d_call: .
cdr3_nt: TGTGCCAGCAGTGAAGCGCGTCGGCAGCCCCAGCATTTT
cdr3_aa: CASSEARRQPQHF

clone_size: .
v_call: TRBV19
j_call: TRBJ1-1
d_call: .
cdr3_nt: TGTGCCAGTAGTATAGTAGGCTGGGGCAGGGGCCCCATGAACACTGAAGCTTTCTTT
cdr3_aa: CASSIVGWGRGPMNTEAFF

clone_size: .
v_call: TRBV11-3
j_call: TRBJ2-3
d_call: TRBD1
cdr3_nt: TGTGCCAGCAGCTCCTTCGGACAGGGGATTACAGATACGCAGTATTTT
cdr3_aa: CASSSFGQGITDTQYF

clone_size: .
v_call: TRBV27
j_call: TRBJ2-3
d_call: TRBD2
cdr3_nt: TGTGCCAGCAGTCGCACCCTAGCGGGGACTAGCACAGATACGCAGTATTTT
cdr3_aa: CASSRTLAGTSTDTQYF

clone_size: .
v_call: TRBV2
j_call: TRBJ1-1
d_call: TRBD1
cdr3_nt: TGTGCCAGCAGTCCCGCTTCGACAGGGATGAACACTGAAGCTTTCTTT
cdr3_aa: CASSPASTGMNTEAFF

clone_size: .
v_call: TRBV7-3
j_call: TRBJ1-6
d_call: TRBD1
cdr3_nt: TGTGCCAGCAGCCCTGGACAGGGACCACCCCTCCACTTT
cdr3_aa: CASSPGQGPPLHF

clone_size: .
v_call: TRBV18
j_call: TRBJ1-5
d_call: TRBD1
cdr3_nt: TGTGCCAGCTCAGGGGGCGTCACAGGGGAATTTGGTCAGCCCCAGCATTTT
cdr3_aa: CASSGGVTGEFGQPQHF

clone_size: few
v_call: TRBV5-4
j_call: TRBJ1-2
d_call: .
cdr3_nt: TGTGCCAGCAGCTTGGCGGGGACCGGGGGATATGGCTACACCTTC
cdr3_aa: CASSLAGTGGYGYTF

clone_size: once
v_call: TRBV27
j_call: TRBJ2-1
d_call: .
cdr3_nt: TGTGCCAGCAGTCCCACCTACCAACAGGGTGAGCAGTTCTTC
cdr3_aa: CASSPTYQQGEQFF

clone_size: .
v_call: TRBV3-1/TRBV3-2
j_call: TRBJ2-4
d_call: TRBD2
cdr3_nt: TGTGCCAGCAGCCCCCAAGCAACGGTTTGGCGGGAGTCTAGGGGAAACATTCAGTACTTC
cdr3_aa: CASSPQATVWRESRGNIQYF

clone_size: .
v_call: TRBV29-1
j_call: TRBJ2-7
d_call: .
cdr3_nt: TGCAGCGTTGAAGTGAGCTACGAGCAGTACTTC
cdr3_aa: CSVEVSYEQYF

clone_size: .
v_call: TRBV4-3
j_call: TRBJ1-2
d_call: .
cdr3_nt: TGCGCCAGCAGCCCAGGCGGGGGGGCCGAAGGCTACACCTTC
cdr3_aa: CASSPGGGAEGYTF

clone_size: .
v_call: TRBV7-3
j_call: TRBJ1-1
d_call: .
cdr3_nt: TGTGCCAGCAGCTTACAGGGGAACACTGAAGCTTTCTTT
cdr3_aa: CASSLQGNTEAFF

clone_size: .
v_call: TRBV18
j_call: TRBJ2-7
d_call: TRBD1
cdr3_nt: TGTGCCAGCTCACCATGGGACAGGTCCTACGAGCAGTACTTC
cdr3_aa: CASSPWDRSYEQYF

clone_size: .
v_call: TRBV6-5
j_call: TRBJ2-7
d_call: .
cdr3_nt: TGTGCCAGCAGTTACAGGAATCCCTCCAGGCCTCGGGAGCAGTACTTC
cdr3_aa: CASSYRNPSRPREQYF